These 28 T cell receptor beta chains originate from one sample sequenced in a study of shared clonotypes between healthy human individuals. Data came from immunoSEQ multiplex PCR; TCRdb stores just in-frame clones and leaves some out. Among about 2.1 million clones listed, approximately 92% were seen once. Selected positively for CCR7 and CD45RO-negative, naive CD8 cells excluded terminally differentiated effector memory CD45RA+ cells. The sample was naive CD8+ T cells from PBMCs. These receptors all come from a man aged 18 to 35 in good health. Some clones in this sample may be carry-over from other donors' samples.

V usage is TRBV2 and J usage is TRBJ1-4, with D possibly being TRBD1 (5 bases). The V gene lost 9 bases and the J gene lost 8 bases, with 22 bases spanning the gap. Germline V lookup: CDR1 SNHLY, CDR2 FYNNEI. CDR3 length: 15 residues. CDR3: CARQTGGIGGEKLFF. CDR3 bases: TGTGCCAGGCAAACGGGGGGAATCGGTGGGGAAAAACTGTTTTTT.

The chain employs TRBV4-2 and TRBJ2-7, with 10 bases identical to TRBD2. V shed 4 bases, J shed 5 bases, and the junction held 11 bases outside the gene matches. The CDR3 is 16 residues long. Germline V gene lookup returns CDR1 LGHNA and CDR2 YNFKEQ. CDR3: CASSRPALAGVNEQYF. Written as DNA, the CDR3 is TGTGCCAGCAGCCGACCCGCGCTAGCGGGAGTTAACGAGCAGTACTTC.

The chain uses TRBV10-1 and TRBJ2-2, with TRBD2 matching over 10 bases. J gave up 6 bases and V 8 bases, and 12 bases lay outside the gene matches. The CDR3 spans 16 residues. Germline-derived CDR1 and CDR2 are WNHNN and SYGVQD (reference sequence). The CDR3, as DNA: TGCGCCAGCCTGCCCCTAGCGGGAGCCTTGCCCGGGGAGCTGTTTTTT. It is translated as CASLPLAGALPGELFF.

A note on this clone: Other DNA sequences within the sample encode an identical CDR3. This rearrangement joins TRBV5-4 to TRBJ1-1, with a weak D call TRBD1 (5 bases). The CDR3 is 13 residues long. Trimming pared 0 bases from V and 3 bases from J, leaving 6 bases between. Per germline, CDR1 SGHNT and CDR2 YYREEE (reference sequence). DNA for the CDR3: TGTGCCAGCAGCTTGGGGGGGGACACTGAAGCTTTCTTT. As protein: CASSLGGDTEAFF.

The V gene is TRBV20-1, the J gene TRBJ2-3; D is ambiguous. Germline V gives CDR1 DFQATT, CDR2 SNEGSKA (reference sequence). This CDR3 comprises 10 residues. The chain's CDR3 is CRVPLDTQYF. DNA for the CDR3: TGCAGGGTCCCATTGGATACGCAGTATTTT.

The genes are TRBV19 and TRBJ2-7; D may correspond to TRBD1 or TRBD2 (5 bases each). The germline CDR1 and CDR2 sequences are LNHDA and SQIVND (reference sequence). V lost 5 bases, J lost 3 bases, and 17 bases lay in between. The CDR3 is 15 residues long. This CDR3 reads CASSQGRGLDYEQYF. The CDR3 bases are TGTGCCAGTAGTCAGGGACGAGGCTTAGACTACGAGCAGTACTTC.

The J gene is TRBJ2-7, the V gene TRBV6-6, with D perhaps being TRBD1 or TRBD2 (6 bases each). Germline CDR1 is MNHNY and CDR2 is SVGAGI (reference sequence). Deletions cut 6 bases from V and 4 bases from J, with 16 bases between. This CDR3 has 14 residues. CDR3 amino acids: CASSFMGGSYEQYF. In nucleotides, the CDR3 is TGTGCCAGCAGCTTCATGGGGGGCTCTTACGAGCAGTACTTC.

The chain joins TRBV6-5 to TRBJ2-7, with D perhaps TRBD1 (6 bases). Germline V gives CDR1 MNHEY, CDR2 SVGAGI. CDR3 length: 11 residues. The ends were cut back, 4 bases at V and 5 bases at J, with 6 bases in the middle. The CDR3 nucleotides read TGTGCCAGCAGTTCAGGGGACGAGCAGTACTTC. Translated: CASSSGDEQYF.

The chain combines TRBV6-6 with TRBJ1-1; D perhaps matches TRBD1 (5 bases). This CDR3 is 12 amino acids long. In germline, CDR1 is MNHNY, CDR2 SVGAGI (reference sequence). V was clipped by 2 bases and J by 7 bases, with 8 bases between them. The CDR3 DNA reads TGTGCCAGCAGTTACGGGGCGTATGAAGCTTTCTTT. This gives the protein CASSYGAYEAFF.

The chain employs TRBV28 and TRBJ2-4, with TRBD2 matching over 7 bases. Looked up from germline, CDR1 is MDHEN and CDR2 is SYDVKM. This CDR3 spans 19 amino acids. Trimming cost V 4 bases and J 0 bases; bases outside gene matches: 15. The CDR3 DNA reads TGTGCCAGCAGTTCCCCTCGGGAGGACACCGTCCTAGCCAAAAACATTCAGTACTTC. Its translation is CASSSPREDTVLAKNIQYF.

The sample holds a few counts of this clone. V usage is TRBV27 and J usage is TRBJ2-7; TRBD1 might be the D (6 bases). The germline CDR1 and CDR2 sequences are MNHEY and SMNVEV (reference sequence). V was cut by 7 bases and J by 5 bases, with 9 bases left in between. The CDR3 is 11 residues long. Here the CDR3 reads CASTQGNEQYF. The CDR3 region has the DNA TGTGCCAGCACACAGGGTAACGAGCAGTACTTC.

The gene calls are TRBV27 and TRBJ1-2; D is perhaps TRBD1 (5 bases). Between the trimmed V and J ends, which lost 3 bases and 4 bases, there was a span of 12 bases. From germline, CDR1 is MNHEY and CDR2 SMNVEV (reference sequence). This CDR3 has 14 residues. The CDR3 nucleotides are TGTGCCAGCAGTTTGGTCCAGGGTGCCTATGGCTACACCTTC. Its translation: CASSLVQGAYGYTF.

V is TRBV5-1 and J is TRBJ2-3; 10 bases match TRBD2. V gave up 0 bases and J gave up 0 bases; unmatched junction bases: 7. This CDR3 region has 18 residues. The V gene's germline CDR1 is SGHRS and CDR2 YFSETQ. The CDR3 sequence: CASSLGLAGATSTDTQYF. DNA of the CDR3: TGCGCCAGCAGCTTGGGGCTAGCGGGAGCTACTAGCACAGATACGCAGTATTTT.

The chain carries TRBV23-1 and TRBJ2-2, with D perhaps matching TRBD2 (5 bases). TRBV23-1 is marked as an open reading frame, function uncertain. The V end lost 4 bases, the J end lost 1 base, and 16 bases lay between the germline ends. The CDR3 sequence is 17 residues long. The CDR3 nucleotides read TGCGCCAGCAGTCGACCAACGGGATCCCAGAACACCGGGGAGCTGTTTTTT. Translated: CASSRPTGSQNTGELFF.

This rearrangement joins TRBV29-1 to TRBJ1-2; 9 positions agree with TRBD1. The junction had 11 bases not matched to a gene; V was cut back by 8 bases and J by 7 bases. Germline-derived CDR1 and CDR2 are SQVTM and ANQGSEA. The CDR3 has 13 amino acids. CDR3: CSLLQGAGGGYTF. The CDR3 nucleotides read TGCAGCCTTCTACAGGGGGCTGGGGGTGGCTACACCTTC.

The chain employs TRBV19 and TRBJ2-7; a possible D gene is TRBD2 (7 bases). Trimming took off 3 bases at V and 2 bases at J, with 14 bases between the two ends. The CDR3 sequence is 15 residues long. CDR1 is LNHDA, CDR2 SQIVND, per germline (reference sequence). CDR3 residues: CASSIRGALAYEQYF. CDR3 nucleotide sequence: TGTGCCAGTAGTATTCGGGGGGCCCTCGCCTACGAGCAGTACTTC. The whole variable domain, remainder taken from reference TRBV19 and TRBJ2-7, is DGGITQSPKYLFRKEGQNVTLSCEQNLNHDAMYWYRQDPGQGLRLIYYSQIVNDFQKGDIAEGYSVSREKKESFPLTVTSAQKNPTAFYLCASSIRGALAYEQYFGPGTRLTVT.

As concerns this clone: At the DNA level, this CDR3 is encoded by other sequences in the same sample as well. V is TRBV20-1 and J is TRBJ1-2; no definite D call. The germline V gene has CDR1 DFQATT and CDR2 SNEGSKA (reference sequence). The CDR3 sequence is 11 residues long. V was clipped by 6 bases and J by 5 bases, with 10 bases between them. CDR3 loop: CSARTEYGYTF. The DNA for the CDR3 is TGCAGTGCCCGGACGGAATATGGCTACACCTTC.

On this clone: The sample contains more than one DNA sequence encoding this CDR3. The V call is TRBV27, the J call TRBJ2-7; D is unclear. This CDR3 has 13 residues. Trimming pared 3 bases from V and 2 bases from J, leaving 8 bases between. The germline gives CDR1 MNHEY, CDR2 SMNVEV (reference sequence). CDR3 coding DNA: TGTGCCAGCAGTTTTTCTGAGACCTACGAGCAGTACTTC. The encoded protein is CASSFSETYEQYF.

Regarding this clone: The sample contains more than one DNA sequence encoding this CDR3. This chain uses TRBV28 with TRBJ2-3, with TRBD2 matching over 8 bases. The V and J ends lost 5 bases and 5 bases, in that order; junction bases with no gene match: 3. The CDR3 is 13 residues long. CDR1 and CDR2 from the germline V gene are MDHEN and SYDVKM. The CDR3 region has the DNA TGTGCCAGCAGTCTCCTAGCGGGAGATACGCAGTATTTT. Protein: CASSLLAGDTQYF.

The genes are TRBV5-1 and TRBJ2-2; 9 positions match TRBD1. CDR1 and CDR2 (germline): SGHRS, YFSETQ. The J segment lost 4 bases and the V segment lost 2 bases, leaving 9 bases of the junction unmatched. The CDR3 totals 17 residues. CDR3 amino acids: CASSLYVQGALTGELFF. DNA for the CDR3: TGCGCCAGCAGCTTATACGTACAGGGGGCCCTCACCGGGGAGCTGTTTTTT.

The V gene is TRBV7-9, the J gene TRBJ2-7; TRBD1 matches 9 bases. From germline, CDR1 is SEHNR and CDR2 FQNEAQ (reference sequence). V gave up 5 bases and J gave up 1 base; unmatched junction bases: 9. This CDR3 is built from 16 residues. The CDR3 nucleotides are TGTGCCAGCAGCACGTCCGACAGGGGGTCGTCCTACGAGCAGTACTTC. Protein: CASSTSDRGSSYEQYF.

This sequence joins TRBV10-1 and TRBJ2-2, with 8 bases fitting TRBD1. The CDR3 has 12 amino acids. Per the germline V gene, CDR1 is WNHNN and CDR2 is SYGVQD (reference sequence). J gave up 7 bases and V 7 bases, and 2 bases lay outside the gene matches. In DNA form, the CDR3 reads TGCGCCAGCATGACAGGGGACGGGGAGCTGTTTTTT. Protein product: CASMTGDGELFF.

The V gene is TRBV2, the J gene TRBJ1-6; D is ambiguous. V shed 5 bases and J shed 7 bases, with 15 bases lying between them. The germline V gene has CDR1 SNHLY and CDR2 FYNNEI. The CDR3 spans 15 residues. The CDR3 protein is CASSLDLIGNSPLHF. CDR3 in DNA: TGTGCCAGCAGTTTAGACCTCATCGGGAATTCACCCCTCCACTTT.

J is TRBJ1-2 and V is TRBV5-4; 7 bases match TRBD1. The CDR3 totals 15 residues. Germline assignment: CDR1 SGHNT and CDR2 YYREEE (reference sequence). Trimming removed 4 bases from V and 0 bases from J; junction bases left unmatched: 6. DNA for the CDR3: TGTGCCAGCAGCCCCCGGGACAGAGCTAACTATGGCTACACCTTC. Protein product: CASSPRDRANYGYTF.

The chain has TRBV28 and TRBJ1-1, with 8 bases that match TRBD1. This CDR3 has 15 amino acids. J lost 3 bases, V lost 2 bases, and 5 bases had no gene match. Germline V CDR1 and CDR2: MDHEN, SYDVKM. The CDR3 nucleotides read TGTGCCAGCAGTTTAGACAGGGGTTTTTACACTGAAGCTTTCTTT. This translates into CASSLDRGFYTEAFF.

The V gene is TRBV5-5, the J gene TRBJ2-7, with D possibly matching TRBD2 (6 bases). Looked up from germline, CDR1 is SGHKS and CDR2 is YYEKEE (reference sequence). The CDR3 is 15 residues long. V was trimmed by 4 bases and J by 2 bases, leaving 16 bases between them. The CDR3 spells CASSSLGVAAYEQYF. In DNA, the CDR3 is TGTGCCAGCAGCAGCTTGGGGGTAGCGGCCTACGAGCAGTACTTC.

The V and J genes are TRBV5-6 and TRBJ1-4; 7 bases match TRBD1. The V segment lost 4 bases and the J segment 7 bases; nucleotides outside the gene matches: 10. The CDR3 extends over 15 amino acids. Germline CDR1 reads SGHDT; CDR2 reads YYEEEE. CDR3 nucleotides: TGTGCCAGCAGCCTGATGACAGGGAAGGCTGAAAAACTGTTTTTT. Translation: CASSLMTGKAEKLFF.

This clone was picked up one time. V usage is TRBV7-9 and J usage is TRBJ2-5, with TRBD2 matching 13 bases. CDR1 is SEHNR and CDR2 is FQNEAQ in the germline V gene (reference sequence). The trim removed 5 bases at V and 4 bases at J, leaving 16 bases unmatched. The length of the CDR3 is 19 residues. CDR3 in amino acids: CASSPALGLAGYMRETQYF. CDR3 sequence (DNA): TGTGCCAGCAGCCCAGCCCTGGGACTAGCGGGATATATGAGAGAGACCCAGTACTTC.